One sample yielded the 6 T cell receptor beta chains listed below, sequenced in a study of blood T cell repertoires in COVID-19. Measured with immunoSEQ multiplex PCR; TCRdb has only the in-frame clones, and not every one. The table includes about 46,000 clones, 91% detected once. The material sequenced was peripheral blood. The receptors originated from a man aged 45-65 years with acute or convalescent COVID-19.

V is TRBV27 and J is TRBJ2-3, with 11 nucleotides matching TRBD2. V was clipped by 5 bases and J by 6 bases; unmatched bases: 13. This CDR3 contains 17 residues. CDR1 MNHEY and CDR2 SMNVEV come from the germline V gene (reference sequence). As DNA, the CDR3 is TGTGCCAGCAGTCCGATTAGCGGGGGGGCCTTTTTGGATACGCAGTATTTT. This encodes CASSPISGGAFLDTQYF.

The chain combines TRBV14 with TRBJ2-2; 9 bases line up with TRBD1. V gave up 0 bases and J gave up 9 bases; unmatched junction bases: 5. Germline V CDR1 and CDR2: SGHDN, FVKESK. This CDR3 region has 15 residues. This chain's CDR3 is CASSQETGGFRELFF. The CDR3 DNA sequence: TGTGCCAGCAGCCAAGAGACAGGGGGTTTCCGGGAGCTGTTTTTT.

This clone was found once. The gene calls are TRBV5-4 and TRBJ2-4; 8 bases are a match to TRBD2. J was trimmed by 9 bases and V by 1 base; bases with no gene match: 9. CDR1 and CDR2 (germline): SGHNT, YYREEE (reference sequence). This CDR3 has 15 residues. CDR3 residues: CASSLNSGELGIQYF. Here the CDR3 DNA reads TGTGCCAGCAGCTTGAATAGCGGGGAACTCGGCATTCAGTACTTC.

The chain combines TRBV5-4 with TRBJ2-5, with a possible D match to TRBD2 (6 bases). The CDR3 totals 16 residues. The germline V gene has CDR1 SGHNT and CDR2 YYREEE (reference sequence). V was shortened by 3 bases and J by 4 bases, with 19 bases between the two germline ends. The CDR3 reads CASSSWDSNLGETQYF. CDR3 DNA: TGTGCCAGCAGCTCATGGGACTCTAATCTTGGAGAGACCCAGTACTTC.

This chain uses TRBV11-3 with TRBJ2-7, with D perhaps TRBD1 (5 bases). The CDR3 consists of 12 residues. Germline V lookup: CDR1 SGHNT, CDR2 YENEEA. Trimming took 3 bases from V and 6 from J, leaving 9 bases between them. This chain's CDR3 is CASSFPGSEQYF. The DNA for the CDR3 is TGTGCCAGCAGCTTCCCAGGGTCCGAGCAGTACTTC.

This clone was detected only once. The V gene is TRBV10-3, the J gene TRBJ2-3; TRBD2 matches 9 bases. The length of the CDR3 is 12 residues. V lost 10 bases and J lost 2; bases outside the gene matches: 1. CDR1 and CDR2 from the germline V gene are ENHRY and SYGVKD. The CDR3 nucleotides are TGTGCCAGCGGGGGGGTCACAGATACGCAGTATTTT. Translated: CASGGVTDTQYF.